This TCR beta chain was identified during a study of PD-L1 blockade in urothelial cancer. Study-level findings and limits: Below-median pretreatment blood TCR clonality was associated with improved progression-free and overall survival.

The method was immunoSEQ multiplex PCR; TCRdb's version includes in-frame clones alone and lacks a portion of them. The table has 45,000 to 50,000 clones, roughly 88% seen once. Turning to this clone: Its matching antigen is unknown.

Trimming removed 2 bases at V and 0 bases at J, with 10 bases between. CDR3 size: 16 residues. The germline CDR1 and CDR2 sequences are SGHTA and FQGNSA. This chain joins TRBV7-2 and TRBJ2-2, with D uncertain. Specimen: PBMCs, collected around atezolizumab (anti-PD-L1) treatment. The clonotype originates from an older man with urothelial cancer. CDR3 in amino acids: CASSLLGAANTGELFF. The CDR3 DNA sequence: TGTGCCAGCAGCTTATTGGGCGCCGCGAACACCGGGGAGCTGTTTTTT.